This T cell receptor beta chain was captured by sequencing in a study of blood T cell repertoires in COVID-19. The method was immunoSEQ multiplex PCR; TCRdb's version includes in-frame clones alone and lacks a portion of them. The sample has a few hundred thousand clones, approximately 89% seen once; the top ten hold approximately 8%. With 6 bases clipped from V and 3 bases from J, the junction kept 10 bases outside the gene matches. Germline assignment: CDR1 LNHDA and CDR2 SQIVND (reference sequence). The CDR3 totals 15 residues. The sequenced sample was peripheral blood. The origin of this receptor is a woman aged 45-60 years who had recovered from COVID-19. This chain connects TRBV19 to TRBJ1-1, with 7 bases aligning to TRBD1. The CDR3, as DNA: TGTGCCAGTAGGCCAAAGACAGGGAAGGACACTGAAGCTTTCTTT. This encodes CASRPKTGKDTEAFF.